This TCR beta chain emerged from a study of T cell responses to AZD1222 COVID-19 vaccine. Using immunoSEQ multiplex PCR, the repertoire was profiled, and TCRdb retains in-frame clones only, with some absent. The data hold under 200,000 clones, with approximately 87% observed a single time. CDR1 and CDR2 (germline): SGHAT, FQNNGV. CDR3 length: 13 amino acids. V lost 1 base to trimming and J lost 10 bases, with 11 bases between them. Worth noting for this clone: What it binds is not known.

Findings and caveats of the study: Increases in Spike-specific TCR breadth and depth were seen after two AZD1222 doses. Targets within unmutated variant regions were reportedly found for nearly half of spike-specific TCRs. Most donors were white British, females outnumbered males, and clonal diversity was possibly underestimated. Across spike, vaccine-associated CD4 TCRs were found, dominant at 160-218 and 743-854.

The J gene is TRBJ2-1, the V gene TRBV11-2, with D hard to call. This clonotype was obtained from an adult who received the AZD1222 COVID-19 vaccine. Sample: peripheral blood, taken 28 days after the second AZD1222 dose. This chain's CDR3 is CASSLAEGFEQFF. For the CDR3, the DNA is TGTGCCAGCAGCTTAGCGGAAGGTTTCGAGCAGTTCTTC.